This T cell receptor (beta chain) derives from a study of a mutant IDH1 vaccine in newly diagnosed glioma. Study as a whole: Patients were pretreated with radiotherapy, temozolomide, or both, mostly both. Visit V12 was scheduled at week 35 and visit V13 at week 47.

Regarding this clone: Its antigen is undetermined.

The CDR3 is 13 amino acids. The time point here: week 47, end of study. The investigators gave 300 ug of mutant IDH1 20-mer peptide in each vaccine dose, together with topical imiquimod. Patients came in for eight vaccinations, in weeks 1, 3, 5, 7, 11, 15, 19 and 23. The astrocytomas were IDH1-mutant, ATRX-negative, and WHO grade 3 or 4. TCRdb keeps only in-frame clones here, not all; method: immunoSEQ multiplex PCR. The table has fewer than 85,000 clones, 75% to 90% seen once. The chain employs TRBV21-1 and TRBJ2-5; the table's D call, TRBD2, has no DNA check behind it. TRBV21-1 is assigned pseudogene status. Sequencing was performed on PBMCs, taken from a glioma patient whose treatment included an IDH1 peptide vaccine. The TCR sequence derives from a man aged 35-49 years with glioma. The DNA for the CDR3 is TGTGCCAGCAGACTAGTGGGACAAGAGACCCAGTACTTC. As protein: CASRLVGQETQYF.